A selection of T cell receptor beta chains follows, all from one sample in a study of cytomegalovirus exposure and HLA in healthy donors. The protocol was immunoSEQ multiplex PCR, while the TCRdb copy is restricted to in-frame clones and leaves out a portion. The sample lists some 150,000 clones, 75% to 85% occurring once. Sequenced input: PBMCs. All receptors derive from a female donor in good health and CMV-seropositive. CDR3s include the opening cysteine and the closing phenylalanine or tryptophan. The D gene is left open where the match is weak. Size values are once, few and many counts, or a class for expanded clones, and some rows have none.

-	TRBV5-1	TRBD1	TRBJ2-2	CASSETTGATGELFF	TGCGCCAGCAGCGAAACTACAGGGGCCACCGGGGAGCTGTTTTTT
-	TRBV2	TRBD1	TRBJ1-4	CASSEAGGSGEKLFF	TGTGCCAGCAGTGAGGCAGGGGGCAGTGGAGAAAAACTGTTTTTT
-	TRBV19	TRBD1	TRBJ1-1	CATRGYGTGATEAFF	TGTGCCACCCGAGGGTATGGGACAGGGGCTACTGAAGCTTTCTTT
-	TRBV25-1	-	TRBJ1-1	CASSTSTRGNTEAFF	-
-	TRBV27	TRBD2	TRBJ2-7	CASSSGTSGSGEQYF	TGTGCCAGCAGTTCCGGGACTAGCGGGAGTGGGGAGCAGTACTTC
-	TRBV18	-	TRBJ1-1	CASSPPTDTEAFF	TGTGCCAGCTCACCACCTACAGACACTGAAGCTTTCTTT
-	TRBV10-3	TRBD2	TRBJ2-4	CAISAAPGTSGNIQYF	TGTGCCATCAGTGCGGCCCCCGGGACTAGCGGAAACATTCAGTACTTC
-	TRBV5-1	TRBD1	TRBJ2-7	CASSLGTGTGGSYEQYF	TGCGCCAGCAGCTTGGGGACCGGGACAGGGGGATCCTACGAGCAGTACTTC
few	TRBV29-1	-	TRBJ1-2	CSVEDRDKDGGYGYTF	TGCAGCGTTGAAGATCGGGACAAGGATGGCGGCTATGGCTACACCTTC
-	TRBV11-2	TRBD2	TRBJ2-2	CASSLGTSGRANTGELFF	TGTGCCAGCAGCTTAGGGACTAGCGGGAGGGCGAACACCGGGGAGCTGTTTTTT
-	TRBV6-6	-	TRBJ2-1	CASNLGGNNEQFF	TGTGCCAGCAACTTGGGGGGAAACAATGAGCAGTTCTTC
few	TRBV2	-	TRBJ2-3	CASSEPFTDTQYF	TGTGCCAGCAGTGAACCATTCACAGATACGCAGTATTTT
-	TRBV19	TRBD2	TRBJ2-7	CASSSTRTSGSYEQYF	TGTGCCAGTAGCTCGACTAGGACTAGCGGATCCTACGAGCAGTACTTC
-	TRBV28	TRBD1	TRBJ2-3	CASTRQGSTDTQYF	TGTGCCAGCACTAGACAGGGTAGCACAGATACGCAGTATTTT
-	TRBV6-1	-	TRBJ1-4	CASSGGRGVEKLFF	TGTGCCAGCAGTGGGGGGCGAGGGGTTGAAAAACTGTTTTTT
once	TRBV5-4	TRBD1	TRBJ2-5	CASSLLQGAQETQYF	TGTGCCAGCAGCTTACTACAGGGGGCACAAGAGACCCAGTACTTC
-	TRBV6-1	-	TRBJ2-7	CASSEGVGGGPYEQYF	TGTGCCAGCAGTGAAGGAGTTGGGGGAGGCCCTTACGAGCAGTACTTC
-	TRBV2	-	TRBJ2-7	CASSSLGGNEQYF	TGTGCCAGCAGTAGCCTGGGGGGAAACGAGCAGTACTTC
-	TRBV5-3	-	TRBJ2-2	CARSGNRRNTGELFF	TGTGCCAGAAGCGGAAACAGGCGGAACACCGGGGAGCTGTTTTTT
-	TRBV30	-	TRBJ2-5	CAWSVNWGRETQYF	TGTGCCTGGAGTGTAAATTGGGGGAGGGAGACCCAGTACTTC
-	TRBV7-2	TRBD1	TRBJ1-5	CASSGGTGRNQPQHF	TGTGCCAGCAGCGGTGGGACAGGGAGGAATCAGCCCCAGCATTTT
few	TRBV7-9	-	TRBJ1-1	CASSLQQNTEAFF	TGTGCCAGCAGCTTACAACAGAACACTGAAGCTTTCTTT
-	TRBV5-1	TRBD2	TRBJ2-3	CASSRTSGRTDTQYF	TGCGCCAGCAGCCGGACTAGCGGTCGCACAGATACGCAGTATTTT
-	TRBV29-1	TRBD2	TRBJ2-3	CSVVFVELGTSYTDTQYF	TGCAGCGTTGTGTTTGTGGAGTTGGGGACTAGTTACACAGATACGCAGTATTTT
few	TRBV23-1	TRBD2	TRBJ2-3	CASSQRQLARGGTDTQYF	TGCGCCAGCAGTCAACGCCAACTAGCGCGGGGGGGCACAGATACGCAGTATTTT
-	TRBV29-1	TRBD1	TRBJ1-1	CSVVGTGDTEAFF	TGCAGCGTTGTAGGGACAGGGGACACTGAAGCTTTCTTT